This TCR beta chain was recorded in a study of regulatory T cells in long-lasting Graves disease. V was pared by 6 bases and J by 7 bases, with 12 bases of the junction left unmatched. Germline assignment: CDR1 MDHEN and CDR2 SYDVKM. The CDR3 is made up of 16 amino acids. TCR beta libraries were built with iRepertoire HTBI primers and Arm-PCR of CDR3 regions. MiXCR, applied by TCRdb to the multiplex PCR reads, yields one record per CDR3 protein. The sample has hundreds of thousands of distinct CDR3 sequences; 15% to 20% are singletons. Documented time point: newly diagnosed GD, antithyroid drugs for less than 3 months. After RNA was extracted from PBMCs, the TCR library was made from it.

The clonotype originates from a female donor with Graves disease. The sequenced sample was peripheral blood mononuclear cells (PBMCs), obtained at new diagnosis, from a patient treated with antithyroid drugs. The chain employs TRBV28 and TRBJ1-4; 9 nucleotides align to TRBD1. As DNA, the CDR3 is TGTGCCAGCAGCAACCCAACGGGACAGGGCGTTGAAAAACTGTTTTTT. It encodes CASSNPTGQGVEKLFF. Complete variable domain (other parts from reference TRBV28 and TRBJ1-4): DVKVTQSSRYLVKRTGEKVFLECVQDMDHENMFWYRQDPGLGLRLIYFSYDVKMKEKGDIPEGYSVSREKKERFSLILESASTNQTSMYLCASSNPTGQGVEKLFFGSGTQLSVL.